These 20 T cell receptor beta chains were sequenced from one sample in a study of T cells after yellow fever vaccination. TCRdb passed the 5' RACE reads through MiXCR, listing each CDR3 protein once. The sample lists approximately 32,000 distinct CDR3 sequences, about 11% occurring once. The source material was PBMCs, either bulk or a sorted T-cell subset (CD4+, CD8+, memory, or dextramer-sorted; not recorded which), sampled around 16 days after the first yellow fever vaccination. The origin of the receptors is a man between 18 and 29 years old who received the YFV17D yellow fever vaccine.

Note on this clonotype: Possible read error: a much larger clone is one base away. CDR3 amino acids: CASSLAEVQLGNEQFF. The CDR3 nucleotides are TGCGCCAGCAGCTTGGCCGAGGTACAGTTAGGGAATGAGCAGTTCTTC. The chain links TRBV5-1 to TRBJ2-1; D remains ambiguous. The V gene lost 0 bases and the J gene lost 7 bases, with 17 bases spanning the gap. Germline V gene sequence: CDR1 SGHRS, CDR2 YFSETQ. This CDR3 spans 16 amino acids. Supplemented by reference TRBV5-1 and TRBJ2-1, the full variable domain reads KAGVTQTPRYLIKTRGQQVTLSCSPISGHRSVSWYQQTPGQGLQFLFEYFSETQRNKGNFPGRFSGRQFSNSRSEMNVSTLELGDSALYLCASSLAEVQLGNEQFFGPGTRLTVL.

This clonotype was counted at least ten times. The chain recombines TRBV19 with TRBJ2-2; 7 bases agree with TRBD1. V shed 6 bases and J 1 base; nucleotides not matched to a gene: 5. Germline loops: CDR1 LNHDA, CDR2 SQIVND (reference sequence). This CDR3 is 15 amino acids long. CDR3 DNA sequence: TGTGCCAGTAGACCCGGGACAGTGAACACCGGGGAGCTGTTTTTT. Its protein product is CASRPGTVNTGELFF.

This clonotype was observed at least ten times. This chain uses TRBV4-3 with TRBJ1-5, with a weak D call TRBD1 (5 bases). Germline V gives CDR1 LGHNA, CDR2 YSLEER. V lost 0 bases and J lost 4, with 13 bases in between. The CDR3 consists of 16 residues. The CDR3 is CASSQDGWTLNQPQHF. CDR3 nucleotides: TGCGCCAGCAGCCAAGATGGTTGGACATTGAATCAGCCCCAGCATTTT.

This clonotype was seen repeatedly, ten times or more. Here the CDR3 DNA reads TGTGCCAGCAGCCCAGACTCGACCTATCAGCCCCAGCATTTT. Translation gives CASSPDSTYQPQHF. The chain recombines TRBV6-4 with TRBJ1-5; D ambiguous. The germline CDR1 and CDR2 sequences are MRHNA and SNTAGT. The CDR3 length is 14 residues. V dropped 6 bases and J dropped 5 bases, with 14 bases sitting between them.

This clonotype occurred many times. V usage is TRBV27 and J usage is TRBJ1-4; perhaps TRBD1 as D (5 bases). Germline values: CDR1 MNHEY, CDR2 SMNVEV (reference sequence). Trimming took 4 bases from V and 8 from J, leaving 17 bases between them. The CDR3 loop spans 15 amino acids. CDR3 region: CASSSGGAGGEKLFF. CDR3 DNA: TGTGCCAGCAGTTCCGGGGGAGCCGGAGGCGAAAAACTGTTTTTT.

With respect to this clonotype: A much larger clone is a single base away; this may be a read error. CDR3 residues: CSVAGLHETQYF. DNA of the CDR3: TGCAGCGTTGCGGGACTGCATGAGACCCAGTACTTC. The chain employs TRBV29-1 and TRBJ2-5; D may be TRBD2 (6 bases). The germline V and J ends were trimmed by 4 bases and 5 bases, with 11 bases remaining between them. Looked up from germline, CDR1 is SQVTM and CDR2 is ANQGSEA. This CDR3 has 12 amino acids.

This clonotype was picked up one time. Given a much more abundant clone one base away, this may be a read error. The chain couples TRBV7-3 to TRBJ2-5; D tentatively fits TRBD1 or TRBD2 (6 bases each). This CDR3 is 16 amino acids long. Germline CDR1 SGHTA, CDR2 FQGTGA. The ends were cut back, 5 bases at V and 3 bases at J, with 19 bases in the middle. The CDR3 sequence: CASSDSWGAGEETQYF. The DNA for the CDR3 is TGTGCCAGCAGCGATAGCTGGGGGGCTGGTGAAGAGACCCAGTACTTC.

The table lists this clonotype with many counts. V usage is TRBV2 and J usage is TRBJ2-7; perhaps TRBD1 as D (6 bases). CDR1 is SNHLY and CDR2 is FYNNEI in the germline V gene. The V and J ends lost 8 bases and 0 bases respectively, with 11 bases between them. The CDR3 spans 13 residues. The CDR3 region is CASADRRSYEQYV. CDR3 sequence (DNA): TGTGCCAGCGCAGACAGGCGCTCCTACGAGCAGTACGTC.

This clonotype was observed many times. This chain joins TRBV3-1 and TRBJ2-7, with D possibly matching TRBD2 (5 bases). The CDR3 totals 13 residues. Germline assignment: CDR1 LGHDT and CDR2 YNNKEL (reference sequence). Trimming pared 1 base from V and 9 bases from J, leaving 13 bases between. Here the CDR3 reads CASSQGETRGQYF. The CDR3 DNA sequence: TGTGCCAGCAGCCAAGGGGAGACCCGAGGGCAGTACTTC.

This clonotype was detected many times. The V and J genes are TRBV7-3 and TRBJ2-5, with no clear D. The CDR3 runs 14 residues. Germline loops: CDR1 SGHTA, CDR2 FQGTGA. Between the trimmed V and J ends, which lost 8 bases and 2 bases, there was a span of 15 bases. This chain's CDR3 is CASPQGHLQETQYF. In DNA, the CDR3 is TGTGCCAGCCCCCAAGGGCATTTACAAGAGACCCAGTACTTC.

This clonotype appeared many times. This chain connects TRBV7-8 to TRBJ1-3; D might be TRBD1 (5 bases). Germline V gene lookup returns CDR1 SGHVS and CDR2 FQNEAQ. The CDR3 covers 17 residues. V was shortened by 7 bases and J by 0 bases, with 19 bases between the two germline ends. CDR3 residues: CASNRGTLKSSGNTIYF. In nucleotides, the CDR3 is TGTGCCAGCAACCGAGGGACTCTCAAAAGCTCTGGAAACACCATATATTTT.

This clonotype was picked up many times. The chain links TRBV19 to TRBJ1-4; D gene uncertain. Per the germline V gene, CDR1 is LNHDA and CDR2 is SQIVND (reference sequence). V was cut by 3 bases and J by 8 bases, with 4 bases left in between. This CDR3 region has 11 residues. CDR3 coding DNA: TGTGCCAGTAGTATTCTGGAAAAACTGTTTTTT. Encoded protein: CASSILEKLFF.

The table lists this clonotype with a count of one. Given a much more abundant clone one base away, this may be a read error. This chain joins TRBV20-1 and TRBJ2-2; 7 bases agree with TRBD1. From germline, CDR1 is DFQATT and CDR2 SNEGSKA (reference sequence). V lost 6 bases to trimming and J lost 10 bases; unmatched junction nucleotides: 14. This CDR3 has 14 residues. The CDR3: CSAKGQTTGVELFF. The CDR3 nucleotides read TGCAGTGCCAAGGGACAGACAACAGGCGTGGAGCTGTTTTTT.

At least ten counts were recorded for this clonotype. The CDR3 sequence is CASSPTGQMNYGYTF. The CDR3 bases are TGTGCCAGCTCACCAACCGGACAGATGAACTATGGCTACACCTTC. The chain is built from TRBV18 and TRBJ1-2; possible D gene TRBD1, 6 bases. Trimming removed 2 bases at V and 2 bases at J, with 12 bases between. This CDR3 has 15 residues. Germline V CDR1 and CDR2: KGHSH, LQKENI.

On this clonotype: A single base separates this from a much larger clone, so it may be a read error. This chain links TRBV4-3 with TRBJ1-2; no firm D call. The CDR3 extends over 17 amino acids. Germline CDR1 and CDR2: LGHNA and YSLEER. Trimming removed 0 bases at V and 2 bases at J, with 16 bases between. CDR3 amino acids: CASSQDWQVAVNYGYTF. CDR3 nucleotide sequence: TGCGCCAGCAGCCAAGATTGGCAGGTGGCTGTAAACTATGGCTACACCTTC.

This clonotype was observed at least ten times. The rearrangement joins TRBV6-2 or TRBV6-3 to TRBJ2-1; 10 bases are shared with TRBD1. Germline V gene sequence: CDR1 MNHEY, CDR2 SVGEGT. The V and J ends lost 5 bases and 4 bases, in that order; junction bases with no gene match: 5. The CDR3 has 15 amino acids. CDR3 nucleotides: TGTGCCAGCAGTGAGGGACAGGGGATTTACAATGAGCAGTTCTTC. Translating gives CASSEGQGIYNEQFF.

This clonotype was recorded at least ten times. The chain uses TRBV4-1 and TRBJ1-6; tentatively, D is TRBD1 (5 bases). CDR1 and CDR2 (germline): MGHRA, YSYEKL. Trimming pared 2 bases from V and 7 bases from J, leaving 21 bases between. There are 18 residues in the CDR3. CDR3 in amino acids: CASSQLTPGTFINSPLHF. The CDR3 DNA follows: TGCGCCAGCAGCCAACTTACTCCCGGGACTTTTATCAATTCACCCCTCCACTTT.

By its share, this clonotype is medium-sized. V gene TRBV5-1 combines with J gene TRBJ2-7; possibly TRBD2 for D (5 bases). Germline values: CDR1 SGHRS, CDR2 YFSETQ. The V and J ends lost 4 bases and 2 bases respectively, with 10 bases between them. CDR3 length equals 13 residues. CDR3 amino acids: CASSPAEAYEQYF. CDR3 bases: TGCGCCAGCAGCCCCGCGGAGGCCTACGAGCAGTACTTC.

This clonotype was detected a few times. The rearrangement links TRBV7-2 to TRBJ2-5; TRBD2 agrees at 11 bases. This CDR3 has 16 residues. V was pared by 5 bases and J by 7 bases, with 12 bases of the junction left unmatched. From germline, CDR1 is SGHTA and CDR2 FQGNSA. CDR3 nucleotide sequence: TGTGCCAGCAGCGCCCCGGGTAGCGGGGGGGTCGGGACCCAGTACTTC. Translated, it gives CASSAPGSGGVGTQYF.

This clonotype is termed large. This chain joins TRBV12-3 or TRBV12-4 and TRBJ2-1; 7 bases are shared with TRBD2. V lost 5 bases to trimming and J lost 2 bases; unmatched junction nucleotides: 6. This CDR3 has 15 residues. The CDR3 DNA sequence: TGTGCCAGCAGTAGGGCAGGGAGGGCCTACAATGAGCAGTTCTTC. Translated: CASSRAGRAYNEQFF.